This T cell receptor (beta chain) was documented in a study of T-cell memory formation after mild COVID-19. Study results and caveats: Clonal second-wave expansions that peaked on day 37 had unconfirmed SARS-CoV-2 specificity.

The table lists this clonotype with a few counts. Its antigen is as yet unknown. Each CDR3 protein gets one entry after TCRdb re-called the 5' RACE reads with MiXCR. The sample lists about 430,000 distinct CDR3 sequences; 20% to 25% were seen once. There are 18 residues in the CDR3. CDR1 is KGHDR and CDR2 is SFDVKD in the germline V gene. Between the trimmed V and J ends, which lost 0 bases and 2 bases, there was a span of 16 bases. Sequencing input: PBMCs or a T cell subset sorted from them (not recorded which). The clonotype was recovered from an adult woman who had mild COVID-19 (a few samples of this study predate the infection). Cell type and time point are not known. The gene calls are TRBV24-1 and TRBJ1-3; possibly TRBD1 for D (5 bases). This CDR3 reads CATSDLFRGREPGNTIYF. Written as DNA, the CDR3 is TGTGCCACCAGTGATTTGTTCCGGGGCAGGGAGCCTGGAAACACCATATATTTT.